The clone carrying this T cell receptor (beta chain) was found many times. What it binds is unknown. Noted time point: sample taken at primary tumor resection. TCRdb redid the calling of the 5' RACE reads with MiXCR, one entry per CDR3 protein. The top ten hold about a quarter of the sample, which has some 4,800 distinct CDR3 sequences, around 12% seen once. This sample is drawn from a study of spatial heterogeneity in lung cancer. General study points: Of the expanded TCRs, ubiquitous and regional counts tracked the counts of ubiquitous and regional nonsynonymous mutations, respectively. Expanded alpha and beta TCR counts within tumors tracked tumor mutation counts.

The CDR3 has 13 residues. CDR1 is LGHNA and CDR2 is YNFKEQ in the germline V gene. The V end was cut by 4 bases, the J end by 2 bases, with 8 bases between. The V call is TRBV4-2, the J call TRBJ2-5; D perhaps matches TRBD1 (6 bases). This sequence was found in a male donor with early-stage non-small cell lung cancer. The material sequenced was lung tumor tissue, taken at surgery. In DNA form, the CDR3 reads TGTGCCAGCAGCCCCACAGGGCAAGAGACCCAGTACTTC. Protein sequence: CASSPTGQETQYF.